These 14 T cell receptor beta chains were all obtained from the same sample, sequenced in a study of PD-L1 blockade in urothelial cancer. Sequencing was performed with immunoSEQ multiplex PCR; in TCRdb, only in-frame clones are kept and a portion is missing. Of 40,000 or so clones in the sample, around 80% are singletons; the top ten hold approximately 13%. Time point described: peripheral blood 6 weeks after treatment start. Sequencing was performed on PBMCs, taken around atezolizumab (anti-PD-L1) treatment. The receptors come from a man aged 55 to 70 with urothelial cancer.

The chain couples TRBV18 to TRBJ1-5; 9 bases are a match to TRBD1. Trimming cost V 2 bases and J 4 bases; bases outside gene matches: 3. CDR1 is KGHSH and CDR2 is LQKENI in the germline V gene. The length of the CDR3 is 15 residues. As DNA, the CDR3 is TGTGCCAGCTCACCAAGACAGGGGGGAAATCAGCCCCAGCATTTT. As protein: CASSPRQGGNQPQHF.

This sequence joins TRBV28 and TRBJ1-5, with 9 nucleotides matching TRBD1. The CDR3 has 13 residues. Unmatched junction bases numbered 5, after V lost 8 bases and J lost 6 bases. In germline, CDR1 is MDHEN, CDR2 SYDVKM. This chain's CDR3 is CASGTGRVQPQHF. In DNA form, the CDR3 reads TGTGCCAGCGGGACAGGGAGGGTTCAGCCCCAGCATTTT.

The chain carries TRBV5-1 and TRBJ2-3; TRBD2 aligns across 7 bases. CDR3 length: 16 amino acids. Germline values: CDR1 SGHRS, CDR2 YFSETQ. The V gene end was trimmed by 0 bases and the J gene end by 5 bases; junction bases not matched to a gene: 9. The CDR3 reads CASSLGGRGGVDTQYF. CDR3 nucleotides: TGCGCCAGCAGCTTGGGCGGGCGCGGGGGAGTAGATACGCAGTATTTT.

The rearrangement uses TRBV4-3 and TRBJ2-4, with 8 nucleotides matching TRBD1. From germline, CDR1 is LGHNA and CDR2 YSLEER. Trimming took 0 bases from V and 9 from J; bases not matched to a gene: 7. The CDR3 loop spans 15 amino acids. This chain's CDR3 is CASSQEQGTGGIQYF. In nucleotides, the CDR3 is TGCGCCAGCAGCCAAGAACAGGGGACAGGTGGCATTCAGTACTTC.

CDR3 region: CASSLSLAGGSYEQYF. The CDR3 coding sequence is TGTGCCAGCAGCTTGTCACTAGCGGGAGGATCCTACGAGCAGTACTTC. The V gene is TRBV13, the J gene TRBJ2-7; TRBD2 matches at 12 bases. Germline V CDR1 and CDR2: PRHDT, FYEKMQ (reference sequence). Trimming took 3 bases from V and 1 from J; bases not matched to a gene: 4. The CDR3 contains 16 residues. Based on the CDR3 plus reference TRBV13 and TRBJ2-7, the full variable domain is AAGVIQSPRHLIKEKRETATLKCYPIPRHDTVYWYQQGPGQDPQFLISFYEKMQSDKGSIPDRFSAQQFSDYHSELNMSSLELGDSALYFCASSLSLAGGSYEQYFGPGTRLTVT.

This chain connects TRBV28 to TRBJ1-5, with TRBD1 matching over 9 bases. The CDR3 length is 18 residues. Germline loops: CDR1 MDHEN, CDR2 SYDVKM. V trimming: 4 bases; J trimming: 0 bases; junction bases outside the gene matches: 10. CDR3 loop: CASSYRGRASYSNQPQHF. The CDR3 DNA follows: TGTGCCAGCAGTTACAGGGGGCGCGCCAGTTATAGCAATCAGCCCCAGCATTTT. The full variable domain, completed using reference TRBV28 and TRBJ1-5, is DVKVTQSSRYLVKRTGEKVFLECVQDMDHENMFWYRQDPGLGLRLIYFSYDVKMKEKGDIPEGYSVSREKKERFSLILESASTNQTSMYLCASSYRGRASYSNQPQHFGDGTRLSIL.

The genes are TRBV5-1 and TRBJ1-2; 9 bases align to TRBD1. The CDR3 is made up of 14 amino acids. Losses at the gene ends were 4 bases for V and 2 bases for J; bases not matched to a gene: 3. Germline CDR1 SGHRS, CDR2 YFSETQ. This CDR3 is CASSHGQGNYGYTF. The CDR3 region has the DNA TGCGCCAGCAGCCATGGACAGGGGAACTATGGCTACACCTTC.

This clone appeared a few times. The CDR3 nucleotides are TGTGCCAGCAGTTCCCGCGGGGACAGTTGGAACTACGAGCAGTACTTC. Translating gives CASSSRGDSWNYEQYF. The V and J genes are TRBV6-5 and TRBJ2-7; D perhaps matches TRBD1 (7 bases). The V gene lost 4 bases and the J gene lost 3 bases, with 19 bases spanning the gap. CDR1 MNHEY and CDR2 SVGAGI come from the germline V gene. This CDR3 contains 16 residues.

The chain has TRBV11-2 and TRBJ2-1; D is perhaps TRBD1 (6 bases). The length of the CDR3 is 15 residues. V gave up 1 base and J gave up 7 bases, with 14 bases separating them. Germline-derived CDR1 and CDR2 are SGHAT and FQNNGV. CDR3 sequence (DNA): TGTGCCAGCAGCTTAGGCAGGGGCTTCGGAAATGAGCAGTTCTTC. Translating gives CASSLGRGFGNEQFF.

V is TRBV7-2 and J is TRBJ2-2, with 8 bases matching TRBD2. CDR3 length: 16 residues. Germline-derived CDR1 and CDR2 are SGHTA and FQGNSA. J gave up 0 bases and V 4 bases, and 4 bases lay outside the gene matches. The CDR3 region is CASSSFSGTNTGELFF. The CDR3 DNA follows: TGTGCCAGCAGCTCCTTTAGCGGGACGAACACCGGGGAGCTGTTTTTT.

The chain employs TRBV28 and TRBJ2-1; 10 bases line up with TRBD1. Germline V CDR1 and CDR2: MDHEN, SYDVKM. V gave up 6 bases and J gave up 9 bases; unmatched junction bases: 11. This CDR3 region has 15 residues. The CDR3 DNA reads as TGTGCCAGCAGGCGGACAGGGGGTTTCAGGAGTGAGCAGTTCTTC. Its translation: CASRRTGGFRSEQFF.

This chain uses TRBV5-4 with TRBJ2-3; maybe TRBD2 (6 bases). Trimming cost V 5 bases and J 3 bases, with 13 bases left between them. Germline V gives CDR1 SGHNT, CDR2 YYREEE (reference sequence). This CDR3 comprises 14 residues. In nucleotides, the CDR3 is TGTGCCAGCAGGTCGGGACTGCGGACAGATACGCAGTATTTT. This translates into CASRSGLRTDTQYF.

The chain employs TRBV15 and TRBJ2-5, with 8 bases fitting TRBD1. Trimming removed 0 bases from V and 2 bases from J; junction bases left unmatched: 11. Germline V gene data show CDR1 as LNHNV and CDR2 as YYDKDF (reference sequence). This CDR3 contains 18 residues. The CDR3 bases are TGTGCCACCAGCAGAGATGGCAGGGGGCGCCTCCTTCAAGAGACCCAGTACTTC. Protein: CATSRDGRGRLLQETQYF.

This sequence joins TRBV5-1 and TRBJ2-7, with 9 bases aligning to TRBD1. The CDR3 length is 18 residues. Germline-derived CDR1 and CDR2 are SGHRS and YFSETQ. J lost 4 bases, V lost 0 bases, and 14 bases had no gene match. The CDR3 region has the DNA TGCGCCAGCAGCTTGGGGTCCTCCGGGACAGGGAAATTTTACGAGCAGTACTTC. Its translation: CASSLGSSGTGKFYEQYF.